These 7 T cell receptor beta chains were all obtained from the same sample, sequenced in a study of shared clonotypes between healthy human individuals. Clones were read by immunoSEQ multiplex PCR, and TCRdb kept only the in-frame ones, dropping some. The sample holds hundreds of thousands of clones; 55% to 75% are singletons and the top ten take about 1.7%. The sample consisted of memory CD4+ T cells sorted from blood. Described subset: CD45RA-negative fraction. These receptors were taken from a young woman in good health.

CDR3 sequence: CASRRGSTGELFF. CDR3 coding DNA: TGTGCCAGCCGAAGGGGGTCCACCGGGGAGCTGTTTTTT. This chain connects TRBV7-6 to TRBJ2-2; tentative D call: TRBD1 (6 bases). This CDR3 spans 13 amino acids. The germline V gene encodes CDR1 SGHVS and CDR2 FNYEAQ. V lost 8 bases to trimming and J lost 4 bases, with 11 bases between them.

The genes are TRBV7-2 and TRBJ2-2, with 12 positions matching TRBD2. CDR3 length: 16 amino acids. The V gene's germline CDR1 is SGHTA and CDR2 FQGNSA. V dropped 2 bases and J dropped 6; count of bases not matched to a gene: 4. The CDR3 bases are TGTGCCAGCAGCTTATTTCGACTAGCGGGAGCCGGGGAGCTGTTTTTT. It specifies CASSLFRLAGAGELFF.

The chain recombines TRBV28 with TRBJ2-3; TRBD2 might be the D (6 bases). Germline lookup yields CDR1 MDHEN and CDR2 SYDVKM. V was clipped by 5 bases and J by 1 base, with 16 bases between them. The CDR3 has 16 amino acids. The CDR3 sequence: CASSTLYGTRTDTQYF. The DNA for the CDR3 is TGTGCCAGCAGTACATTGTACGGGACTCGCACAGATACGCAGTATTTT.

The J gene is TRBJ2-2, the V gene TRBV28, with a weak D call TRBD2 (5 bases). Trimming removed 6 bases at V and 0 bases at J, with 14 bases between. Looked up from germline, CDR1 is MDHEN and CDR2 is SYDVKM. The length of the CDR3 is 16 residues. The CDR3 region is CASRSGQRTNTGELFF. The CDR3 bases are TGTGCCAGCAGATCTGGGCAGCGGACGAACACCGGGGAGCTGTTTTTT. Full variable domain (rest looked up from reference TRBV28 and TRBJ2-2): DVKVTQSSRYLVKRTGEKVFLECVQDMDHENMFWYRQDPGLGLRLIYFSYDVKMKEKGDIPEGYSVSREKKERFSLILESASTNQTSMYLCASRSGQRTNTGELFFGEGSRLTVL.

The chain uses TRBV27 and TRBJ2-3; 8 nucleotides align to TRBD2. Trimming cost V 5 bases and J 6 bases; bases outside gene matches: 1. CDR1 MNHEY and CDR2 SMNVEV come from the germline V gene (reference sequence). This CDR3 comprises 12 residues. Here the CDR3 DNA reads TGTGCCAGCAGTCGGGAGGGGGATACGCAGTATTTT. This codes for CASSREGDTQYF.

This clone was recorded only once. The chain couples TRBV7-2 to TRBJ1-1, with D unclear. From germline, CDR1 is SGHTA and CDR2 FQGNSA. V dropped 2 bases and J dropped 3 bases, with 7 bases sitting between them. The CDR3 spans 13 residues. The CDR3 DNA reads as TGTGCCAGCAGCTTATGGAGGGACACTGAAGCTTTCTTT. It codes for CASSLWRDTEAFF.

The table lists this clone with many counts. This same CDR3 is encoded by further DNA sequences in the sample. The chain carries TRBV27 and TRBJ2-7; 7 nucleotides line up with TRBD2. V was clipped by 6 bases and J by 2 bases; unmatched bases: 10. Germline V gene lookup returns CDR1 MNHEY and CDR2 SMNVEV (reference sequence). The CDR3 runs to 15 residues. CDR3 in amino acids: CASSPRASGPYEQYF. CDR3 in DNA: TGTGCCAGCAGCCCCCGGGCTAGCGGACCCTACGAGCAGTACTTC.